Listed below are T cell receptor beta chains from one sample, sequenced in a study of vaccination and CD4 T cells after COVID-19. No antigen has been identified for these receptors. TCRdb reprocessed the PCR reads via MiXCR and lists one record per CDR3 protein. The top ten clones hold under 8.5% of a sample with around 27,000 distinct CDR3 sequences, 25% to 30% of them seen once. This specimen consisted of CD4+ T cells from blood, cultured in vitro, obtained about 7 months after SARS-CoV-2 vaccination. These receptors were collected from a human donor who had recovered from COVID-19. Each CDR3 is given with its conserved first and last residue. A D gene is named only where the DNA matches it firmly. Clone sizes are given selectively: once, few, many, or a class where the clone is expanded.

clone_size	d_call	j_call	v_call	cdr3_nt	cdr3_aa
NA	NA	TRBJ2-1	TRBV5-4	TGTGCCAGCAGCTTGGGCGGATCTTCCTACAATGAGCAGTTCTTC	CASSLGGSSYNEQFF
NA	TRBD1	TRBJ2-4	TRBV7-9	TGTGCCAGCAGCTTGGGACAGCTAGCCAAAAACATTCAGTACTTC	CASSLGQLAKNIQYF
NA	TRBD2	TRBJ2-5	TRBV10-3	TGTGCCATCAGTGAGACTAGCGGGACGGAGACCCAGTACTTC	CAISETSGTETQYF
NA	NA	TRBJ2-5	TRBV28	TGTGCCAGCAGTTTCCTAGGGTCCCCCTCGAAGGAGACCCAGTACTTC	CASSFLGSPSKETQYF
NA	TRBD2	TRBJ2-3	TRBV7-9	TGTGCCAGCAGCTTAGTTTGGTTAGCGGGAGTTTCCGATACGCAGTATTTT	CASSLVWLAGVSDTQYF
NA	NA	TRBJ2-2	TRBV12-3/TRBV12-4	TGTGCCAGCAGTCCCCAGGCCGGGGAGCTGTTTTTT	CASSPQAGELFF
few	NA	TRBJ2-7	TRBV19	TGTGCCAGTAGTGTAATAGCGGACTCCTACGAGCAGTACTTC	CASSVIADSYEQYF
NA	TRBD1	TRBJ2-5	TRBV7-3	TGTGCCAGCAGCTCAGGGGGCGGCGAGACCCAGTACTTC	CASSSGGGETQYF
NA	TRBD1	TRBJ2-7	TRBV19	TGTGCCAGTAGTCGATCGACAGGGGGCTCCTACGAGCAGTACTTC	CASSRSTGGSYEQYF
few	TRBD1	TRBJ1-5	TRBV28	TGTGCCAGCAGTCCCGTGACCGGGACAGGAGTGTATCAGCCCCAGCATTTT	CASSPVTGTGVYQPQHF
medium-sized	NA	TRBJ1-5	TRBV20-1	TGCAGTGCTAGAGAGGGGGGGGGCGAGGGTCAGCCCCAGCATTTT	CSAREGGGEGQPQHF
few	NA	TRBJ1-5	TRBV28	TGTGCCAGCAGTTTGACGGGTCAGCCCCAGCATTTT	CASSLTGQPQHF
NA	NA	TRBJ2-7	TRBV5-8	TGTGCCAGCAGCGGACTCCCATTCGTGGAGCAGTACTTC	CASSGLPFVEQYF
few	TRBD2	TRBJ2-7	TRBV20-1	TGCAGTGCCTACGATCTAGCGGGAGTAAACGAGCAGTACTTC	CSAYDLAGVNEQYF
few	TRBD2	TRBJ2-1	TRBV20-1	TGCAGTGCTAGAGCATGGCGGGAGTTCTACAATGAGCAGTTCTTC	CSARAWREFYNEQFF
few	NA	TRBJ2-6	TRBV20-1	TGCAGTGCTAGTTCCTCCTCTGGGGCCAACGTCCTGACTTTC	CSASSSSGANVLTF
NA	NA	TRBJ1-2	TRBV20-1	TGCAGTGCGTGGACGGGGTTCGGCGGCTACACCTTC	CSAWTGFGGYTF
NA	NA	TRBJ1-1	TRBV6-1	TGTGCCAGCAGTGTAGGGGGGGCGTATGACACTGAAGCTTTCTTT	CASSVGGAYDTEAFF
NA	TRBD2	TRBJ2-2	TRBV20-1	TGCAGTGCTAGAGATGGTACTAGCGGGCTCGGGGGGGAGCTGTTTTTT	CSARDGTSGLGGELFF
NA	NA	TRBJ2-3	TRBV6-5	TGTGCCAGCAGTTACTCGAGTAGCCCGAGCACAGATACGCAGTATTTT	CASSYSSSPSTDTQYF
many	NA	TRBJ1-5	TRBV20-1	TGCAGTGCGGGTAGTTCCGTGGGGCAGCCCCAGCATTTT	CSAGSSVGQPQHF
once	NA	TRBJ2-7	TRBV20-1	TGCAGTGCTAGAGATACTAGGAATCCCTACGAGCAGTACTTC	CSARDTRNPYEQYF
NA	NA	TRBJ2-2	TRBV2	TGTGCCAGCAGGGTCGGGGCCGGGGAGCTGTTTTTT	CASRVGAGELFF
NA	NA	TRBJ2-3	TRBV2	TGTGCCAGCACAGACTCAGATACGCAGTATTTT	CASTDSDTQYF
few	NA	TRBJ1-5	TRBV4-1	TGCGCCAGCAGCCAGGTTAACGCCGGTGGGCAGCCCCAGCATTTT	CASSQVNAGGQPQHF
few	TRBD1	TRBJ2-3	TRBV7-3	TGTGCCAGCAGCTTCCAGGGGGCAGATACGCAGTATTTT	CASSFQGADTQYF
few	TRBD2	TRBJ2-1	TRBV20-1	TGCAGTGCTAGAGTTCCCGGTCTTAGCGGGAGTCGAAATGAGCAGTTCTTC	CSARVPGLSGSRNEQFF
NA	NA	TRBJ2-1	TRBV24-1	TGTGCCACAAGGAACCCAGGGGAGGGCAATGAGCAGTTCTTC	CATRNPGEGNEQFF
few	TRBD2	TRBJ2-7	TRBV7-2	TGTGCCAGCAGCTTCTTTGAGCGGGAGGGGTCCTACGAGCAGTACTTC	CASSFFEREGSYEQYF
NA	TRBD2	TRBJ2-1	TRBV20-1	TGCAGTGCTCAGCCCGGGACTAGGAGCAATGAGCAGTTCTTC	CSAQPGTRSNEQFF